This T cell receptor (beta chain) was documented in a study of beta chain features in type 1 diabetes. The whole isolated RNA underwent reverse transcription, so sequencing captured expressed TCRB transcripts. The repertoire was sequenced with immunoSEQ multiplex PCR; TCRdb's copy has only in-frame clones and lacks some. The data show 450,000 to 600,000 clones, 30% seen once. The CDR3 has 18 amino acids. Germline V gene lookup returns CDR1 SGHDN and CDR2 FVKESK. V trimming: 4 bases; J trimming: 1 base; junction bases outside the gene matches: 15. With regard to this clone: The antigen remains undetermined.

The authors took one heparinised blood draw, averaging about 120 mL, from each donor. Notes on the study in general: Moderate yet significant TCRB CDR3 shortening was seen in Type 1 diabetes patients in all four CD4+ subsets.

This clonotype was sampled from a man between 18 and 35 years old in good health. Input material: naive CD4+ T cells from blood. V gene TRBV14 combines with J gene TRBJ2-5; 7 bases match TRBD2. This CDR3 reads CASSPRVGAGLPQETQYF. The CDR3 DNA reads as TGTGCCAGCAGCCCCCGGGTAGGAGCGGGACTACCCCAAGAGACCCAGTACTTC.